A selection of T cell receptor beta chains follows, all from one sample in a study of blood T cell repertoires in COVID-19. TCRdb's copy holds only in-frame clones and misses some; the assay was immunoSEQ multiplex PCR. The sample has about 320,000 clones, approximately 90% seen once. The sequenced material came from PBMCs or T cells enriched from blood (not recorded which). The receptors were gathered from a woman aged 25 to 39 who had been exposed to COVID-19. Each CDR3 is given with its conserved first and last residue. Fields, in order: V gene, J gene, clone size, D gene, CDR3 protein, CDR3 DNA. D genes are given only for firm matches. Clone sizes are given selectively: once, few, many, or a class where the clone is expanded.

v_gene: TRBV9; j_gene: TRBJ2-5; abundance: .; d_gene: .; CDR3aa: CASSPRAGTQETQYF; CDR3nt: TGTGCCAGCAGCCCCCGGGCGGGAACCCAAGAGACCCAGTACTTC
v_gene: TRBV13; j_gene: TRBJ1-6; abundance: .; d_gene: TRBD1; CDR3aa: CASSLGPGQENSYNSPLHF; CDR3nt: TGTGCCAGCAGCTTAGGCCCGGGACAGGAAAACTCCTATAATTCACCCCTCCACTTT
v_gene: TRBV7-2; j_gene: TRBJ2-5; abundance: .; d_gene: .; CDR3aa: CASSLAGAQETQYF; CDR3nt: TGTGCCAGCAGCTTAGCAGGGGCCCAAGAGACCCAGTACTTC
v_gene: TRBV27; j_gene: TRBJ2-1; abundance: .; d_gene: .; CDR3aa: CASSLSWGDPSDEQFF; CDR3nt: TGTGCCAGCAGTTTATCGTGGGGGGACCCGTCTGATGAGCAGTTCTTC
v_gene: TRBV10-1; j_gene: TRBJ2-3; abundance: .; d_gene: TRBD2; CDR3aa: CASSAEGLAGGTDTQYF; CDR3nt: TGCGCCAGCAGTGCGGAGGGGCTAGCGGGGGGAACAGATACGCAGTATTTT
v_gene: TRBV4-2; j_gene: TRBJ1-1; abundance: .; d_gene: .; CDR3aa: CASSQVGGLNTEAFF; CDR3nt: TGTGCCAGCAGCCAAGTGGGGGGACTGAACACTGAAGCTTTCTTT
v_gene: TRBV4-1; j_gene: TRBJ1-5; abundance: .; d_gene: .; CDR3aa: CASSQGGSGRGQPQHF; CDR3nt: TGCGCCAGCAGCCAAGGAGGGTCTGGGCGGGGTCAGCCCCAGCATTTT
v_gene: TRBV5-6; j_gene: TRBJ1-1; abundance: once; d_gene: TRBD1; CDR3aa: CASSLRDSFPHTEAFF; CDR3nt: TGTGCCAGCAGCTTGAGGGACAGTTTCCCACACACTGAAGCTTTCTTT
v_gene: TRBV18; j_gene: TRBJ1-6; abundance: .; d_gene: .; CDR3aa: CASSLMDSRNSPLHF; CDR3nt: TGTGCCAGCTCACTTATGGACAGCCGAAATTCACCCCTCCACTTT
v_gene: TRBV5-1; j_gene: TRBJ1-3; abundance: .; d_gene: .; CDR3aa: CASSLQDTSSGNTIYF; CDR3nt: TGCGCCAGCAGCTTGCAGGACACCAGCTCTGGAAACACCATATATTTT
v_gene: TRBV5-1; j_gene: TRBJ1-2; abundance: .; d_gene: TRBD1; CDR3aa: CASSYLTGNYGYTF; CDR3nt: TGCGCCAGCAGCTACCTGACAGGGAACTATGGCTACACCTTC
v_gene: TRBV3-1/TRBV3-2; j_gene: TRBJ2-1; abundance: .; d_gene: TRBD2; CDR3aa: CASSQDGTSGGSYNEQFF; CDR3nt: TGTGCCAGCAGCCAGGATGGGACTAGCGGGGGCTCCTACAATGAGCAGTTCTTC
v_gene: TRBV28; j_gene: TRBJ1-6; abundance: .; d_gene: TRBD1; CDR3aa: CATIVTGTGNSPLHF; CDR3nt: TGTGCCACCATAGTAACCGGGACAGGGAATTCACCCCTCCACTTT
v_gene: TRBV18; j_gene: TRBJ1-2; abundance: .; d_gene: TRBD1; CDR3aa: CASSPPLFTGGNGYTF; CDR3nt: TGTGCCAGCTCACCACCGCTTTTTACAGGGGGTAATGGCTACACCTTC
v_gene: TRBV3-1/TRBV3-2; j_gene: TRBJ2-1; abundance: .; d_gene: TRBD1; CDR3aa: CASSRLDRDSYNEQFF; CDR3nt: TGTGCCAGCAGCCGACTGGACAGGGACTCCTACAATGAGCAGTTCTTC
v_gene: TRBV19; j_gene: TRBJ1-4; abundance: .; d_gene: .; CDR3aa: CASSINTGSPKLFF; CDR3nt: TGTGCCAGTAGTATAAACACAGGAAGTCCCAAACTGTTTTTT